The 22 T cell receptor beta chains given below trace back to one sample, sequenced in a study of blood T cell repertoires in COVID-19. Some clones are missing from TCRdb's copy, which holds only in-frame ones; the method was immunoSEQ multiplex PCR. The data hold about 180,000 clones, with 70% to 90% observed a single time. The sample taken for sequencing was peripheral blood. These receptors all stem from a human donor with active or convalescent COVID-19. The donor label of this sample is uncertain.

This chain connects TRBV28 to TRBJ1-3; D is perhaps TRBD1 (6 bases). Germline-derived CDR1 and CDR2 are MDHEN and SYDVKM. The CDR3 is made up of 17 amino acids. V was shortened by 6 bases and J by 0 bases, with 18 bases between the two germline ends. DNA of the CDR3: TGTGCCAGCAGCAGTTTGGCCGGGGACACCTCTGGAAACACCATATATTTT. Protein product: CASSSLAGDTSGNTIYF. The full variable domain, completed using reference TRBV28 and TRBJ1-3, is DVKVTQSSRYLVKRTGEKVFLECVQDMDHENMFWYRQDPGLGLRLIYFSYDVKMKEKGDIPEGYSVSREKKERFSLILESASTNQTSMYLCASSSLAGDTSGNTIYFGEGSWLTVV.

The V and J genes are TRBV19 and TRBJ1-5; D is unresolved. V lost 3 bases, J lost 3 bases, and 15 bases lay in between. Germline-derived CDR1 and CDR2 are LNHDA and SQIVND (reference sequence). The CDR3 has 16 residues. As DNA, the CDR3 is TGTGCCAGTAGTATGTCCTTTGGCAGAAACAATCAGCCCCAGCATTTT. It codes for CASSMSFGRNNQPQHF.

The chain combines TRBV7-8 with TRBJ1-5, with 7 nucleotides matching TRBD1. This CDR3 comprises 16 residues. Germline lookup yields CDR1 SGHVS and CDR2 FQNEAQ. V dropped 1 base and J dropped 6; count of bases not matched to a gene: 9. The CDR3, as DNA: TGTGCCAGCAGCTTAGGGTCTAGGGGGCGGGGTCAGCCCCAGCATTTT. Translating gives CASSLGSRGRGQPQHF.

The chain carries TRBV14 and TRBJ2-3; maybe TRBD2 (6 bases). Deletions cut 4 bases from V and 5 bases from J, with 16 bases between. Looked up from germline, CDR1 is SGHDN and CDR2 is FVKESK. The CDR3 totals 15 residues. The CDR3 DNA sequence: TGTGCCAGCAGCCCTTGGAGGGGAGCGGGAGATACGCAGTATTTT. This codes for CASSPWRGAGDTQYF.

J is TRBJ2-7 and V is TRBV11-2; TRBD1 is a possible D gene (5 bases). Germline values: CDR1 SGHAT, CDR2 FQNNGV. Trimming pared 5 bases from V and 6 bases from J, leaving 17 bases between. This CDR3 is 14 amino acids long. The CDR3 loop reads CASSLISHTGEQYF. DNA of the CDR3: TGTGCCAGCAGCCTCATCTCCCACACAGGCGAGCAGTACTTC.

This chain links TRBV27 with TRBJ2-5; 7 nucleotides line up with TRBD2. The CDR3 totals 13 residues. The trim removed 5 bases at V and 5 bases at J, leaving 5 bases unmatched. Germline V CDR1 and CDR2: MNHEY, SMNVEV (reference sequence). Here the CDR3 DNA reads TGTGCCAGCAGTCAACGGGGGGTTGAGACCCAGTACTTC. This translates into CASSQRGVETQYF.

The rearrangement links TRBV5-1 to TRBJ2-2, with TRBD2 as a possible D gene (6 bases). Germline V gene lookup returns CDR1 SGHRS and CDR2 YFSETQ. With 6 bases removed from V and 3 bases from J, the gap between germline ends came to 15 bases. CDR3 length: 15 amino acids. The CDR3 nucleotides read TGCGCCAGCACCCTGGGGGGAACCTACACCGGGGAGCTGTTTTTT. Protein product: CASTLGGTYTGELFF.

The rearrangement joins TRBV7-2 to TRBJ1-4; TRBD1 is a possible D gene (6 bases). In germline, CDR1 is SGHTA, CDR2 FQGNSA. Deletions cut 11 bases from V and 7 bases from J, with 17 bases between. The CDR3 extends over 13 amino acids. The CDR3 DNA reads as TGTGCCTGGTCGGGGGGGGCAGGTGAAAAACTGTTTTTT. Translation gives CAWSGGAGEKLFF.

The genes are TRBV6-5 and TRBJ2-1, with 11 bases fitting TRBD2. The CDR3 sequence is 15 residues long. In germline, CDR1 is MNHEY, CDR2 SVGAGI. Trimming at V came to 6 bases and at J to 3 bases, leaving 4 bases not matched to a gene. The DNA for the CDR3 is TGTGCCAGCAGAGGTGGGACTAGCGGCTACAATGAGCAGTTCTTC. Protein product: CASRGGTSGYNEQFF.

The gene calls are TRBV28 and TRBJ2-7; possibly TRBD2 for D (7 bases). The CDR3 is 15 residues long. Deletions cut 5 bases from V and 2 bases from J, with 16 bases between. Per the germline V gene, CDR1 is MDHEN and CDR2 is SYDVKM. Written as DNA, the CDR3 is TGTGCCAGCAGTGGGGGGGACACTGAGGCCTACGAGCAGTACTTC. Amino acids: CASSGGDTEAYEQYF.

This clone has only one observation. This chain joins TRBV2 and TRBJ2-3, with 7 bases lining up with TRBD2. After removal of 3 bases from V and 0 bases from J, the junction contained 9 bases not matched to a gene. This CDR3 spans 17 amino acids. Germline V gene sequence: CDR1 SNHLY, CDR2 FYNNEI. In DNA, the CDR3 is TGTGCCAGCAGTGATCCGACTAGCTCAGCTAGCACAGATACGCAGTATTTT. Its protein product is CASSDPTSSASTDTQYF.

This clone appeared a few times. The CDR3 reads CASSPRETQYF. The CDR3 DNA is TGTGCCAGCAGCCCGCGGGAGACCCAGTACTTC. The chain combines TRBV7-6 with TRBJ2-5; D gene unclear. Germline assignment: CDR1 SGHVS and CDR2 FNYEAQ. The CDR3 runs to 11 residues. V was cut by 5 bases and J by 5 bases, with 6 bases left in between.

This sequence joins TRBV27 and TRBJ2-7, with 10 bases aligning to TRBD2. Germline assignment: CDR1 MNHEY and CDR2 SMNVEV (reference sequence). CDR3 length equals 17 residues. Trimming removed 5 bases from V and 2 bases from J; junction bases left unmatched: 12. CDR3: CASSTYSPGLAPYEQYF. The CDR3 DNA reads as TGTGCCAGCAGTACCTACTCCCCGGGACTAGCGCCCTACGAGCAGTACTTC.

This clone was detected only once. The chain is built from TRBV2 and TRBJ1-1; a weak D match, TRBD1 (5 bases). The CDR3 is made up of 11 amino acids. Germline assignment: CDR1 SNHLY and CDR2 FYNNEI. The CDR3 sequence: CAYQGNTEAFF. In DNA form, the CDR3 reads TGTGCATACCAGGGGAACACTGAAGCTTTCTTT.

V gene TRBV24-1 combines with J gene TRBJ2-7, with 12 bases matching TRBD1. The length of the CDR3 is 16 residues. The V gene end was trimmed by 2 bases and the J gene end by 6 bases; junction bases not matched to a gene: 7. Germline values: CDR1 KGHDR, CDR2 SFDVKD. The CDR3 protein is CATSDWPGQGAVEQYF. The CDR3 DNA follows: TGTGCCACCAGTGATTGGCCGGGACAGGGGGCTGTCGAGCAGTACTTC.

The chain joins TRBV5-4 to TRBJ1-4; 8 nucleotides align to TRBD1. Germline loops: CDR1 SGHNT, CDR2 YYREEE (reference sequence). With 0 bases clipped from V and 7 bases from J, the junction kept 2 bases outside the gene matches. This CDR3 is 14 amino acids long. In DNA form, the CDR3 reads TGTGCCAGCAGCTTGGCAGGGGGCGGTGAAAAACTGTTTTTT. Translated, it gives CASSLAGGGEKLFF.

The chain couples TRBV5-1 to TRBJ1-2; TRBD1 matches 8 bases. The CDR3 consists of 17 residues. Unmatched junction bases numbered 7, after V lost 0 bases and J lost 0 bases. Germline V gene lookup returns CDR1 SGHRS and CDR2 YFSETQ. The CDR3 DNA reads as TGCGCCAGCAGCTTGGACGGGACAGGACTTCCTAACTATGGCTACACCTTC. As protein: CASSLDGTGLPNYGYTF.

This clone was detected only once. The J gene is TRBJ2-7, the V gene TRBV6-5, with a tentative D call TRBD1 (6 bases). Germline V lookup: CDR1 MNHEY, CDR2 SVGAGI. The CDR3 is 15 residues long. V was trimmed by 7 bases and J by 3 bases, leaving 19 bases between them. The CDR3 DNA follows: TGTGCCAGCATCGGCTCCAAGGACAGAAACTACGAGCAGTACTTC. Encoded protein: CASIGSKDRNYEQYF.

V usage is TRBV9 and J usage is TRBJ1-5; tentatively, D is TRBD1 (5 bases). This CDR3 has 15 amino acids. Per germline, CDR1 SGDLS and CDR2 YYNGEE. V was pared by 4 bases and J by 5 bases, with 16 bases between. Here the CDR3 DNA reads TGTGCCAGCAGCCCATCGGGGAGGGGCGATCAGCCCCAGCATTTT. Translating it yields CASSPSGRGDQPQHF. Using reference TRBV9 and TRBJ1-5 for the parts outside the CDR3, the full variable domain is DSGVTQTPKHLITATGQRVTLRCSPRSGDLSVYWYQQSLDQGLQFLIQYYNGEERAKGNILERFSAQQFPDLHSELNLSSLELGDSALYFCASSPSGRGDQPQHFGDGTRLSIL.

J is TRBJ2-1 and V is TRBV14, with D hard to call. Germline assignment: CDR1 SGHDN and CDR2 FVKESK. Deletions cut 0 bases from V and 8 bases from J, with 8 bases between. The CDR3 consists of 13 residues. This CDR3 reads CASSQDLSDEQFF. The CDR3 coding sequence is TGTGCCAGCAGCCAAGATCTAAGCGATGAGCAGTTCTTC. Full variable domain (outside the CDR3, taken from reference TRBV14 and TRBJ2-1): EAGVTQFPSHSVIEKGQTVTLRCDPISGHDNLYWYRRVMGKEIKFLLHFVKESKQDESGMPNNRFLAERTGGTYSTLKVQPAELEDSGVYFCASSQDLSDEQFFGPGTRLTVL.

The J gene is TRBJ2-3, the V gene TRBV7-3; no firm D call. This CDR3 spans 12 amino acids. In germline, CDR1 is SGHTA, CDR2 FQGTGA. V lost 1 base and J 6 bases, leaving 5 bases between the germline ends. CDR3 DNA sequence: TGTGCCAGCAGCTTAAACGGGGATACGCAGTATTTT. Translating it yields CASSLNGDTQYF.

The chain joins TRBV7-3 to TRBJ2-2, with 9 bases that match TRBD2. V lost 2 bases and J lost 6; bases outside the gene matches: 7. The CDR3 length is 16 residues. The germline V gene encodes CDR1 SGHTA and CDR2 FQGTGA. The CDR3 is CASSLSERGVSGELFF. In DNA form, the CDR3 reads TGTGCCAGCAGCTTATCGGAGCGGGGGGTCTCCGGGGAGCTGTTTTTT.